These T cell receptor beta chains were read from a single sample in a study of glioma-infiltrating T cells after dendritic cell vaccination. Assay used: immunoSEQ multiplex PCR; TCRdb lists only in-frame clones, some missing. The sample yields about 92,000 clones, 85% to 90% seen once. This sample comprised blood, obtained before dendritic cell vaccination. The receptors derive from a human donor with glioblastoma. Both conserved end residues are part of each CDR3. Fields, in order: clone size, J gene, D gene, V gene, CDR3 DNA, CDR3 protein. A D gene is named only where the DNA matches it firmly. Clone size is given for some rows only: seen once, a few or many times, or a class if the clone is expanded.

>.|TRBJ2-7|TRBD2|TRBV7-8
TGTGCCAGCAGCTTAGGGCTAGCGGGAGCCTACGAGCAGTACTTC
CASSLGLAGAYEQYF
>.|TRBJ2-4|TRBD1|TRBV2
TGTGCCAGCAGTTTCGACAGGGGAGCCAAAAACATTCAGTACTTC
CASSFDRGAKNIQYF
>once|TRBJ1-5|.|TRBV19
TGTGCCAGTAGTATGCAGGGCGGTCAGCCCCAGCATTTT
CASSMQGGQPQHF
>.|TRBJ1-2|.|TRBV10-3
TGTGCCATCAGTGAGTCAGGCGGGGTCGCTTTAGGCTACACCTTC
CAISESGGVALGYTF
>once|TRBJ2-1|TRBD2|TRBV5-4
TGTGCCAGCAGCGAAGACATTAGCGGGGAGCAGTTCTTC
CASSEDISGEQFF
>.|TRBJ2-1|TRBD1|TRBV5-6
TGTGCCAGCAGCTTGGTCCAGGGGGCTGGTGAGCAGTTCTTC
CASSLVQGAGEQFF
>.|TRBJ1-3|TRBD1|TRBV4-3
TGCGCCAGCAGCCAAGATCTGACAGGGAATGGAAACACCATATATTTT
CASSQDLTGNGNTIYF
>.|TRBJ2-3|TRBD1|TRBV9
TGTGCCAGCAGCGTAACAGGGGCCACAGATACGCAGTATTTT
CASSVTGATDTQYF
>.|TRBJ2-2|.|TRBV7-3
TGTGCCAGCAGCTTAACCACTGCTTTATACACCGGGGAGCTGTTTTTT
CASSLTTALYTGELFF
>.|TRBJ2-3|.|TRBV7-9
TGTGCCAGCAGCTTAGCCTCTATTGTTGATACGCAGTATTTT
CASSLASIVDTQYF
>.|TRBJ1-1|.|TRBV27
TGTGCCAGCAGTAAGGGTGGTTCCAGGGAGAACACTGAAGCTTTCTTT
CASSKGGSRENTEAFF
>.|TRBJ2-5|TRBD1|TRBV28
TGTGCCAGCAGTTTCGACCCCCGGACAGGGTCTCAAGAGACCCAGTACTTC
CASSFDPRTGSQETQYF
>once|TRBJ2-7|.|TRBV4-2
TGTGCCAGCAGCCCCCCGGGCGGGGAGGATATCTACGAGCAGTACTTC
CASSPPGGEDIYEQYF
>.|TRBJ2-7|TRBD1|TRBV18
TGTGCCAGCTCACCCGGGACAGGGTCCTACGAGCAGTACTTC
CASSPGTGSYEQYF
>.|TRBJ2-7|TRBD1|TRBV5-6
TGTGCCAGCACCCTGACAGGGGGCGGGGGGTACGAGCAGTACTTC
CASTLTGGGGYEQYF
>.|TRBJ2-3|TRBD2|TRBV29-1
TGCAGCGCCCCCCCAGCGGGAGGAGTGGGCACAGATACGCAGTATTTT
CSAPPAGGVGTDTQYF
>.|TRBJ2-2|TRBD2|TRBV30
TGTGCCTGGAGTGGGAGACTAGCGGGAACCGGGGAGCTGTTTTTT
CAWSGRLAGTGELFF
>.|TRBJ2-2|TRBD2|TRBV13
TGTGCCAGCAGCTTAGAACTAGCGGGAGACACCGGGGAGCTGTTTTTT
CASSLELAGDTGELFF
>once|TRBJ2-7|TRBD2|TRBV4-3
TGCGCCAGCAGCCCATCAGCGGGGGGCGGGTACGAGCAGTACTTC
CASSPSAGGGYEQYF
>.|TRBJ2-7|TRBD2|TRBV5-1
TGCGCCAGCAGCTTGGCGGGACTAGCGTACGAGCAGTACTTC
CASSLAGLAYEQYF
>.|TRBJ2-7|TRBD2|TRBV2
TGTGCCAGCAAACCGGGACTAGCGGTACCCTACGAGCAGTACTTC
CASKPGLAVPYEQYF
>.|TRBJ2-3|TRBD2|TRBV5-1
TGCGCCAGCAGGCCGGGACTAGCGGCGAGCACAGATACGCAGTATTTT
CASRPGLAASTDTQYF
>.|TRBJ1-2|.|TRBV6-1
TGTGCCAGCAGTCTTACCGGGACTTTCTATGGCTACACCTTC
CASSLTGTFYGYTF
>.|TRBJ2-1|.|TRBV6-6
TGTGCCAGCAGTTACTCGATGCGGAATGAGCAGTTCTTC
CASSYSMRNEQFF
>once|TRBJ2-2|TRBD2|TRBV11-2
TGTGCCAGCAGCCCGGGACTAGCGGGGGCCACCGGGGAGCTGTTTTTT
CASSPGLAGATGELFF
>.|TRBJ1-2|.|TRBV7-2
TGTGCCAGCAGCCGGGCGGGGGATCAAGATTTCGGCTACACCTTC
CASSRAGDQDFGYTF
>.|TRBJ2-3|.|TRBV10-3
TGTGCCATCAGTGCAGAGCGATCCGATACGCAGTATTTT
CAISAERSDTQYF
>.|TRBJ1-2|.|TRBV5-1
TGCGCCAGCAGCTCCCAAGCAGGGACATTAGGCGACTATGGCTACACCTTC
CASSSQAGTLGDYGYTF
>.|TRBJ1-2|.|TRBV7-9
TGTGCCAGCAGCTTAGTCGACGGCGGGGGGGGAGGTAACTATGGCTACACCTTC
CASSLVDGGGGGNYGYTF
>.|TRBJ1-2|.|TRBV5-8
TGTGCCAGCAGCTTGAACACGGGGGGAGTCTATGGCTACACCTTC
CASSLNTGGVYGYTF
>.|TRBJ2-1|TRBD2|TRBV28
TGTGCCAGCTGGACACTAGCGGGTGTCAATGAGCAGTTCTTC
CASWTLAGVNEQFF
>.|TRBJ1-5|TRBD1|TRBV28
TGTGCCAGCAGTTCGCCGGGACAGGGACGGGGAACGAATAGCAATCAGCCCCAGCATTTT
CASSSPGQGRGTNSNQPQHF
>.|TRBJ2-7|TRBD2|TRBV5-6
TGTGCCAGCAGCTTGCCCCAGGGTAGCGGGGAGTACGAGCAGTACTTC
CASSLPQGSGEYEQYF
>.|TRBJ1-1|TRBD1|TRBV19
TGTGCCAGTAGTAACCCCGGGACAGGGGTAGAGGGTGTTGAAGCTTTCTTT
CASSNPGTGVEGVEAFF
>few|TRBJ2-7|.|TRBV28
TGTGCCAGCAACCAGGGATACGAGCAGTACTTC
CASNQGYEQYF
>.|TRBJ2-2|TRBD1|TRBV4-3
TGCGCCAGCAGCGGCGAAAGACAGGGGAACACCGGGGAGCTGTTTTTT
CASSGERQGNTGELFF
>.|TRBJ2-7|TRBD2|TRBV4-1
TGCGCCAGCAGCCAAGATGGGACTAGCCCCTACGAGCAGTACTTC
CASSQDGTSPYEQYF
>.|TRBJ2-5|.|TRBV6-5
TGTGCCACGAAGTTGGTGGCGGCCCAGTACTTC
CATKLVAAQYF
>.|TRBJ2-1|.|TRBV11-2
TGTGCCAGCAGCTGGACCCTTCGGGGTAATTACGGAAATGAGCAGTTCTTC
CASSWTLRGNYGNEQFF
>.|TRBJ2-7|TRBD1|TRBV13
TGTGCCAGCAGCAGAATACCGGGACAGGGTTATAATAGCGAGCAGTACTTC
CASSRIPGQGYNSEQYF
>.|TRBJ2-3|TRBD2|TRBV6-1
TGTGCCAGCAGTGAATCCCTCTCTAGCGGGAGCTCCACAGATACGCAGTATTTT
CASSESLSSGSSTDTQYF
>.|TRBJ2-1|TRBD2|TRBV19
TGTGCCAGTAGAATGCCTAGCGGGGCCCGGGGTGAGCAGTTCTTC
CASRMPSGARGEQFF
>many|TRBJ1-1|.|TRBV12-5
TGTGCTAGTGGTTTGGTCTTAGAAGGGAGGGACACTGAAGCTTTCTTT
CASGLVLEGRDTEAFF
>.|TRBJ2-7|TRBD1|TRBV11-3
TGTGCCAGCAGCCCCGGGGACAGCTCCTACGAGCAGTACTTC
CASSPGDSSYEQYF
>.|TRBJ2-7|.|TRBV7-6
TGTGCCAGCTCGCCAGGAAACTACGAGCAGTACTTC
CASSPGNYEQYF
>.|TRBJ2-6|TRBD1|TRBV7-3
TGTGCCAGCAGCTTGAGGGGACAGGGGCCCTCTGGGGCCAACGTCCTGACTTTC
CASSLRGQGPSGANVLTF
>.|TRBJ2-7|.|TRBV7-2
TGTGCCAGCAGCCCAAGCCGAGGCAGTTCGTACGAGCAGTACTTC
CASSPSRGSSYEQYF
>.|TRBJ1-1|TRBD1|TRBV9
TGTGCCAGCAGCGTAGGTGCGACCAGGGGGCCGGGTGAAGCTTTCTTT
CASSVGATRGPGEAFF
>.|TRBJ2-3|.|TRBV4-1
TGCGCCAGCAGCCAAGAAGTTCTTATCTATCTTCGGCGGTGTGGCACAGATACGCAGTATTTT
CASSQEVLIYLRRCGTDTQYF
>.|TRBJ2-5|TRBD2|TRBV6-5
TGTGCCAGCAGCCGGACTAGGAATCAAGAGACCCAGTACTTC
CASSRTRNQETQYF
>.|TRBJ2-3|TRBD2|TRBV5-1
TGCGCCAGCAGCGCCTACCGCGGGGGACTAGCGGGAGGGGTAGATACGCAGTATTTT
CASSAYRGGLAGGVDTQYF
>.|TRBJ1-2|TRBD1|TRBV19
TGTGCCAGTAGTATAGGGCGAGGGGGCGCCAATGGCTACACCTTC
CASSIGRGGANGYTF
>.|TRBJ1-1|.|TRBV7-6
TGTGCCAGCACCCTAACCCTCGGACAGAACACTGAAGCTTTCTTT
CASTLTLGQNTEAFF
>.|TRBJ2-7|TRBD2|TRBV7-3
TGTGCCAGCAGCTTACCGGGACTAGCGGGCCTTAGGAGCTCCTACGAGCAGTACTTC
CASSLPGLAGLRSSYEQYF